The clone carrying this T cell receptor beta chain was seen only once. Assay used: immunoSEQ multiplex PCR; TCRdb lists only in-frame clones, some missing. The sample lists roughly 330,000 clones; 70% to 90% were seen once. The data originate from a study of blood T cell repertoires in COVID-19. CDR3 length: 16 amino acids. Germline V gene lookup returns CDR1 LNHDA and CDR2 SQIVND (reference sequence). Trimming cost V 4 bases and J 2 bases; bases outside gene matches: 4. V gene TRBV19 combines with J gene TRBJ1-6; TRBD1 aligns across 8 bases. Sample: PBMCs or T cells enriched from blood (not recorded which). The clonotype originates from a woman aged 25-40 years who had recovered from COVID-19. CDR3 sequence reads: CASSRDRPTYNSPLHF. The CDR3 bases are TGTGCCAGTAGTAGGGACAGGCCTACCTATAATTCACCCCTCCACTTT.